This T cell receptor beta chain was sequenced during a study of shared T cell receptors in the human thymus. The data were produced by immunoSEQ multiplex PCR, yet TCRdb's version contains in-frame clones alone and is incomplete. Among about 540,000 clones listed, more than 75% were seen once. This clone has only one observation. The V end lost 7 bases, the J end lost 12 bases, and 18 bases lay between the germline ends. In germline, CDR1 is SQVTM, CDR2 ANQGSEA. The CDR3 covers 11 residues. The data also belong to a second study, concerning human thymus T cells. Turning to that study: The people who donated were healthy Finnish babies having corrective surgery for congenital heart defects. Thymic material originated from resections removed in the course of corrective heart surgery. What appeared biased in thymic and blood repertoires was the usage of V and J genes.

The specimen sequenced was thymocytes. V gene TRBV29-1 combines with J gene TRBJ1-2; tentatively, D is TRBD1 (6 bases). This sequence originates from a boy in the first two years of life with a congenital heart defect. CDR3 sequence reads: CSARTVRTHTF. CDR3 nucleotide sequence: TGCAGCGCCCGGACAGTACGAACCCACACCTTC.